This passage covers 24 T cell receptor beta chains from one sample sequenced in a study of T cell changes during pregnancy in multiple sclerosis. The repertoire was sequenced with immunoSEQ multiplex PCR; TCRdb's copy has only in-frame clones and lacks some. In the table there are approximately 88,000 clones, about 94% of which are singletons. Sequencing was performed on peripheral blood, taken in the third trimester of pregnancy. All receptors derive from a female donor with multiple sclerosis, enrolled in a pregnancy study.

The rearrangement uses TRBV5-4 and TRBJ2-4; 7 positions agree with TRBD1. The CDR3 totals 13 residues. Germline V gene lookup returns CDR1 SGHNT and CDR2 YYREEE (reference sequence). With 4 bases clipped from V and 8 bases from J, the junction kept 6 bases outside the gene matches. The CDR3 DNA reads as TGTGCCAGCAGCCGACAGGGTCAGGACATTCAGTACTTC. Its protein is CASSRQGQDIQYF.

The CDR3 spells CASSLGEVRSGETQYF. The CDR3 DNA reads as TGTGCCAGCAGCTTGGGTGAGGTTAGGTCCGGAGAGACCCAGTACTTC. J is TRBJ2-5 and V is TRBV5-6, with unresolved D. Germline V gene data show CDR1 as SGHDT and CDR2 as YYEEEE. Trimming shortened V by 0 bases and J by 4 bases, and 16 bases separated the two germline ends. CDR3 length equals 16 residues.

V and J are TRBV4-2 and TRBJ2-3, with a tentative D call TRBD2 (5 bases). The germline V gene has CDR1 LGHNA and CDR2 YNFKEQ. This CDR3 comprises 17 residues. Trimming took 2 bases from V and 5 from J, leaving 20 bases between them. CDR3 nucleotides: TGTGCCAGCAGCCAACCCCTCCCGGGGTTTGGGGTAGATACGCAGTATTTT. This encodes CASSQPLPGFGVDTQYF.

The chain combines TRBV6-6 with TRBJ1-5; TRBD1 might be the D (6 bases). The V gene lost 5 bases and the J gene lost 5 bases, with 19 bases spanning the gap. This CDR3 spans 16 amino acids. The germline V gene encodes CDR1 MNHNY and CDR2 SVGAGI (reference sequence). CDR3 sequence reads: CASSQLPGTLDQPQHF. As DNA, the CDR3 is TGTGCCAGCAGTCAGCTACCCGGGACACTCGATCAGCCCCAGCATTTT.

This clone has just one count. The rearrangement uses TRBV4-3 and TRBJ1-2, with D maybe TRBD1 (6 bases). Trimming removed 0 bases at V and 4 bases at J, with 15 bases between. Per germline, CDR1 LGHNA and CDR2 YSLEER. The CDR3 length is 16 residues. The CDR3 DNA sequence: TGCGCCAGCAGCCAAGACAACGGACAGCCTCTCTATGGCTACACCTTC. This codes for CASSQDNGQPLYGYTF.

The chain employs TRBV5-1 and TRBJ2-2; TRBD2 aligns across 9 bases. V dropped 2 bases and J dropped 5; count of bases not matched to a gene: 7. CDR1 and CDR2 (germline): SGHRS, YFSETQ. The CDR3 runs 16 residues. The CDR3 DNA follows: TGCGCCAGCAGCTTAGCGGGAGGTACGGGTACCGGGGAGCTGTTTTTT. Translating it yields CASSLAGGTGTGELFF.

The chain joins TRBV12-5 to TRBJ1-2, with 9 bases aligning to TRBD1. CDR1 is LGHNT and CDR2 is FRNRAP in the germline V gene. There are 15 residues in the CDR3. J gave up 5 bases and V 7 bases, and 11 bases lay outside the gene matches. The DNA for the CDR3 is TGTGCTAGTGCCTCACTCATCGGGACAGGGTATGGCTACACCTTC. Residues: CASASLIGTGYGYTF.

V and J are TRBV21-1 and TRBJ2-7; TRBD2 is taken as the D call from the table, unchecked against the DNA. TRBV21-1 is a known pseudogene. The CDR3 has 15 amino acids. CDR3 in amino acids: CASSTRERISYEQYF. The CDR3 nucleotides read TGTGCCAGCAGCACCAGAGAGAGGATCTCCTACGAGCAGTACTTC.

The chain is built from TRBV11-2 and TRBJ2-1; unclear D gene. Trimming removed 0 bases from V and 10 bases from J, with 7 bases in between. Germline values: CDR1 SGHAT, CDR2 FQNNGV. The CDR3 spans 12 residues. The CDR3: CASSLDNQEQFF. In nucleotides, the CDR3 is TGTGCCAGCAGCTTAGATAACCAGGAGCAGTTCTTC.

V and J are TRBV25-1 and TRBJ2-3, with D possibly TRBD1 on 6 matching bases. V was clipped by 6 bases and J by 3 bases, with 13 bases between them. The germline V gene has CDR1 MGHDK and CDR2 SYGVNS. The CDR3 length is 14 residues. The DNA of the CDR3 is TGTGCCAGCAGCGATTTCACAGGGACAGATACGCAGTATTTT. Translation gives CASSDFTGTDTQYF.

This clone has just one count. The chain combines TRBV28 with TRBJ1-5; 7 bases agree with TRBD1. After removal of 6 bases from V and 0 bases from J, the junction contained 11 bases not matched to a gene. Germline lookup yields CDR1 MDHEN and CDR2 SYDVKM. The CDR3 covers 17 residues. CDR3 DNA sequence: TGTGCCAGCAGCAATCCCAGGACAGGCTATAGCAATCAGCCCCAGCATTTT. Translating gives CASSNPRTGYSNQPQHF.

DNA for the CDR3: TGTGCCAGCAGTTTATTGCCAGGGATTAACACTGAAGCTTTCTTT. Translation gives CASSLLPGINTEAFF. The chain recombines TRBV28 with TRBJ1-1; tentatively, D is TRBD1 (5 bases). The V and J ends lost 1 base and 2 bases respectively, with 11 bases between them. There are 15 residues in the CDR3. Germline lookup yields CDR1 MDHEN and CDR2 SYDVKM.

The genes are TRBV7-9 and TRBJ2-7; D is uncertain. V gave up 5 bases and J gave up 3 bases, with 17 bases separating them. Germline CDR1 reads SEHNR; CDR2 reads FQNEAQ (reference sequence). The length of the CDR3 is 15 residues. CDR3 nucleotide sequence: TGTGCCAGCAGCCCTCTCACGACTGGAAGCTACGAGCAGTACTTC. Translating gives CASSPLTTGSYEQYF.

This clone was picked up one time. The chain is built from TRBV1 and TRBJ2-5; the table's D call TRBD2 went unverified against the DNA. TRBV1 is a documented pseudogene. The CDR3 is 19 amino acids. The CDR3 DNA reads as TGCACCAGCAGCCAAGGCCCCGGACTAGCGGGAGAGGGTGAAGAGACCCAGTACTTC. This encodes CTSSQGPGLAGEGEETQYF.

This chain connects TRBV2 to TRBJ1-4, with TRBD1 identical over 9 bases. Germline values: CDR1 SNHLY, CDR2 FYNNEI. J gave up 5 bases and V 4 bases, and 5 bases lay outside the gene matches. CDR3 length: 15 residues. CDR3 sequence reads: CASSVWTGANEKLFF. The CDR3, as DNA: TGTGCCAGCAGTGTATGGACAGGGGCGAATGAAAAACTGTTTTTT.

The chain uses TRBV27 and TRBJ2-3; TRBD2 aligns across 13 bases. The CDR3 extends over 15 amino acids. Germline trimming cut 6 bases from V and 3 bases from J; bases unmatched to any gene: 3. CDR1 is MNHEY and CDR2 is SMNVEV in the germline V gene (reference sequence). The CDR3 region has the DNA TGTGCCAGCAGCCGGACTAGCGGGAGAACAGATACGCAGTATTTT. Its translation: CASSRTSGRTDTQYF.

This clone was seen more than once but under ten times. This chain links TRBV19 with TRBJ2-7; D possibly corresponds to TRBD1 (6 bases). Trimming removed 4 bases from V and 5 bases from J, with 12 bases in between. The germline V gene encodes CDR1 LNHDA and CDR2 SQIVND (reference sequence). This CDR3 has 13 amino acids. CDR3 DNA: TGTGCCAGTAGTAGGGCCAGGGGTAACGAGCAGTACTTC. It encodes CASSRARGNEQYF.

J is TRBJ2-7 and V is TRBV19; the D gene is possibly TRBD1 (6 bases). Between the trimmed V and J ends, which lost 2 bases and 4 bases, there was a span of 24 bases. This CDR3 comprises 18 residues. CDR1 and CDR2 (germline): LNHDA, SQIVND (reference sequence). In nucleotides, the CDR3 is TGTGCCAGTAGTATACCACCCCTCTTAGGGGCAGGGGAATACGAGCAGTACTTC. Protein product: CASSIPPLLGAGEYEQYF.

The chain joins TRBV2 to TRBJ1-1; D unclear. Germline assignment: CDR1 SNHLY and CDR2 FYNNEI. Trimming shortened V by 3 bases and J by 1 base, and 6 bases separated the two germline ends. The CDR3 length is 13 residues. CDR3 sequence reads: CASSEASNTEAFF. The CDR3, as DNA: TGTGCCAGCAGTGAGGCTTCGAACACTGAAGCTTTCTTT.

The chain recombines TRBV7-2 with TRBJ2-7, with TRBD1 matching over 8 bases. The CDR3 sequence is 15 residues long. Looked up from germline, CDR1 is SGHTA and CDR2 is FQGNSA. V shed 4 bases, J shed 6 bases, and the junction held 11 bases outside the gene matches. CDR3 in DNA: TGTGCCAGCAGCTCTACGGGACAGGTCTTTCGCGAGCAGTACTTC. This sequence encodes CASSSTGQVFREQYF.

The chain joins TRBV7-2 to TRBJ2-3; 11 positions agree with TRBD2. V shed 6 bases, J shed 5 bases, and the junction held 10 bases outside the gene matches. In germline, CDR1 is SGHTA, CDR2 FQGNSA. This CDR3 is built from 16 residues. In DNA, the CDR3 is TGTGCCAGCAGTTCCAAGACTAGCGGGAAGGTAGATACGCAGTATTTT. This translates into CASSSKTSGKVDTQYF.

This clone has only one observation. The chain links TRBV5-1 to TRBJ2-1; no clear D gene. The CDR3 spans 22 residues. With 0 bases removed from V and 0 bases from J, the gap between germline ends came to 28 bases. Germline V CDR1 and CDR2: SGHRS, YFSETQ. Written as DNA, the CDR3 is TGCGCCAGCAGCTTGGAAAAATTTAATCTACTACAAGCCAAAAGCTCCTACAATGAGCAGTTCTTC. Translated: CASSLEKFNLLQAKSSYNEQFF.

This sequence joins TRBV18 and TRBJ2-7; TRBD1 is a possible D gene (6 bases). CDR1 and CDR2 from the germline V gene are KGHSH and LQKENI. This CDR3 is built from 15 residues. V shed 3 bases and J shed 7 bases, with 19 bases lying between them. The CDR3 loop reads CASSPVPDSRGEQYF. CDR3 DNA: TGTGCCAGCTCACCGGTTCCGGACAGCCGTGGGGAGCAGTACTTC.

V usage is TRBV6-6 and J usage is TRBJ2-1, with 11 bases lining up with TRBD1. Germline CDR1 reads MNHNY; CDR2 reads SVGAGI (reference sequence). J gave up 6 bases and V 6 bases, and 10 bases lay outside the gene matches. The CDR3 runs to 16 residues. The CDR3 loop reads CASSFSTGTGGNEQFF. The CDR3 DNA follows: TGTGCCAGCAGCTTCTCTACCGGGACAGGGGGCAATGAGCAGTTCTTC.